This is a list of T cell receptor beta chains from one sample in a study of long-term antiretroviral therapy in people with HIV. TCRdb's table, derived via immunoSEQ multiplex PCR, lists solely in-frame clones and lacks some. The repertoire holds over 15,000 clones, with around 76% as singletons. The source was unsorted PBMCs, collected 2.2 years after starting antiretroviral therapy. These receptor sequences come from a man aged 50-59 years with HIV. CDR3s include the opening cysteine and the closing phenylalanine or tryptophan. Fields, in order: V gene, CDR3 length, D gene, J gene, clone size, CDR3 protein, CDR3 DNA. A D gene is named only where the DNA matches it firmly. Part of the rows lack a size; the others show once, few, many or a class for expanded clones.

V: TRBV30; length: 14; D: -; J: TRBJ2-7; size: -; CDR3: CAWRTRRDLYEQYF; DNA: TGTGCCTGGAGGACGCGACGGGACCTCTACGAGCAGTACTTC
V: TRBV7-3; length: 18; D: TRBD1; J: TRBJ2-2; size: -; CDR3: CASSPGAGTGVNTGELFF; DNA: TGTGCCAGCAGTCCCGGCGCCGGGACAGGGGTAAACACCGGGGAGCTGTTTTTT
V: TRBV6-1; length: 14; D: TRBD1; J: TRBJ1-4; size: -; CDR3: CASRGTGDWEKLFF; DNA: TGTGCCAGCAGGGGCACAGGGGATTGGGAAAAACTGTTTTTT
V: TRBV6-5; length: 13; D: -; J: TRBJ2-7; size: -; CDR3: CASRSQGTYEQYF; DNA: TGTGCCAGCAGGTCTCAGGGGACCTACGAGCAGTACTTC
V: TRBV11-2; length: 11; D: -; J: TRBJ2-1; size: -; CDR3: CASRFLGEQFF; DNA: TGTGCCAGCCGCTTTTTGGGTGAGCAGTTCTTC
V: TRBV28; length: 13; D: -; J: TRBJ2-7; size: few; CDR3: CASRTGTGTWEDF; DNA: TGTGCCAGCAGGACCGGTACAGGGACGTGGGAGGACTTC
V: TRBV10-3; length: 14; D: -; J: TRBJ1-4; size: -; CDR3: CATKGGSTNEKLFF; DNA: TGTGCCACCAAGGGCGGCTCAACTAATGAAAAACTGTTTTTT
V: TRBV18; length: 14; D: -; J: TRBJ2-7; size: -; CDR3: CASAWRGDAYEQYF; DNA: TGTGCCAGCGCCTGGAGGGGCGATGCCTACGAGCAGTACTTC
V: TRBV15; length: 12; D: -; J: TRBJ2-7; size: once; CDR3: CATSRQGHEQYF; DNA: TGTGCCACCAGCCGGCAAGGACACGAGCAGTACTTC
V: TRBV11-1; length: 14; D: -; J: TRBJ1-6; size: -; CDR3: CASSLLSGNSPLHF; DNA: TGTGCCAGCAGCTTGTTATCGGGAAATTCACCCCTCCACTTT
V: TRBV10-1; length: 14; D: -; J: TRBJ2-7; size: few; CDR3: CASSPLQGRDEQYF; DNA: TGCGCCAGCAGCCCTTTGCAGGGGCGGGACGAGCAGTACTTC
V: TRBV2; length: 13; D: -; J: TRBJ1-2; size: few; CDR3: CASSARLQGGYTF; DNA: TGTGCCAGCAGTGCTAGACTCCAGGGGGGCTACACCTTC
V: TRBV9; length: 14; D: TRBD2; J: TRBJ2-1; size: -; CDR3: CASSRSGAYNEQFF; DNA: TGTGCCAGCAGCCGAAGCGGGGCCTACAATGAGCAGTTCTTC
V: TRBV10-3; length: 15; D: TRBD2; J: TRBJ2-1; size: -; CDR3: CAISEGTSGGYEQFF; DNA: TGTGCCATCAGTGAGGGGACTAGCGGGGGATATGAGCAGTTCTTC
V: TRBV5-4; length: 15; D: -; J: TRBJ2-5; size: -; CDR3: CASSSGGRAGETQYF; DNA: TGTGCCAGCAGCTCGGGGGGCAGGGCGGGGGAGACCCAGTACTTC
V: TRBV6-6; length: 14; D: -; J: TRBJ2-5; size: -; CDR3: CASSPGLHQETQYF; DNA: TGTGCCAGCAGCCCGGGACTGCATCAAGAGACCCAGTACTTC
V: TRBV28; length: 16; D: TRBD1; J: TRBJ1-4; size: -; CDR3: CASSFGQGGTNEKLFF; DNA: TGTGCCAGCAGTTTCGGACAGGGGGGAACTAATGAAAAACTGTTTTTT
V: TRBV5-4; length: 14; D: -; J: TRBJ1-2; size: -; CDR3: CASSRDTANYGYTF; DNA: TGTGCCAGCAGCAGGGACACGGCTAACTATGGCTACACCTTC
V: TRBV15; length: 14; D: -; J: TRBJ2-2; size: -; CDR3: CATSKRQNTGELFF; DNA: TGTGCCACCAGTAAAAGGCAGAACACCGGGGAGCTGTTTTTT
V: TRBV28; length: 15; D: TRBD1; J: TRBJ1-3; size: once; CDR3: CASTWDRGPGNTIYF; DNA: TGTGCCAGCACTTGGGACAGGGGACCTGGAAACACCATATATTTT
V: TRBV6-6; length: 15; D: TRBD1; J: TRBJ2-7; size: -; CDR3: CASSLRQTGGGEQYF; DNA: TGTGCCAGCAGTCTACGGCAGACAGGGGGCGGGGAGCAGTACTTC
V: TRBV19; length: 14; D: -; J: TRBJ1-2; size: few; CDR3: CASSSGRGSYGYTF; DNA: TGTGCCAGTAGTAGCGGTAGGGGAAGCTATGGCTACACCTTC
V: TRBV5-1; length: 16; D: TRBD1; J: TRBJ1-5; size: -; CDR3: CASSDGQGGSNQPQHF; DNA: TGCGCCAGCAGCGATGGACAGGGAGGAAGCAATCAGCCCCAGCATTTT
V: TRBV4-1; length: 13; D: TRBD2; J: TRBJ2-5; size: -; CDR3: CASSRGGSETQYF; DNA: TGCGCCAGCAGTCGGGGGGGCTCGGAGACCCAGTACTTC
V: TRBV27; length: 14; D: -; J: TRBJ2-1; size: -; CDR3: CASSYRGLIDEQFF; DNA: TGTGCCAGCAGTTACAGGGGACTCATTGATGAGCAGTTCTTC
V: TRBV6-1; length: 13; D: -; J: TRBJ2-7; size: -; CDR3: CASSEQLSYEQYF; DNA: TGTGCCAGCAGTGAACAGCTATCCTACGAGCAGTACTTC
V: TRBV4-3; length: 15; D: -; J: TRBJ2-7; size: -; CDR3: CASSQEGRRFYEQYF; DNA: TGCGCCAGCAGCCAAGAGGGGCGGAGATTCTACGAGCAGTACTTC
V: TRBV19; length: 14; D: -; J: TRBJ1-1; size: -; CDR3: CASGPGTGGTEAFF; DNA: TGTGCCAGTGGACCCGGGACTGGGGGCACTGAAGCTTTCTTT
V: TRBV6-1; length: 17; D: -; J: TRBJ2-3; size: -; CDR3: CASSEGVSSEGTDTQYF; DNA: TGTGCCAGCAGTGAAGGAGTATCTAGCGAGGGCACAGATACGCAGTATTTT
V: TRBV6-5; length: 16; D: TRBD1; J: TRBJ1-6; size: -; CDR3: CASSYSSGQGQSPLHF; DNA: TGTGCCAGCAGTTACTCGAGTGGACAGGGGCAATCACCCCTCCACTTT
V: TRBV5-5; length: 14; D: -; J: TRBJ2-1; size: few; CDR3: CASSPPSLNNEQFF; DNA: TGTGCCAGCAGCCCCCCTAGCCTTAACAATGAGCAGTTCTTC
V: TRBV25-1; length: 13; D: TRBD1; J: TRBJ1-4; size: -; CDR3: CASRGQGKEKLFF; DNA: TGTGCCAGCAGGGGACAGGGAAAAGAAAAACTGTTTTTT
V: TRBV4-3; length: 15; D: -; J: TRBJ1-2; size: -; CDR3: CASSQGVRPNYGYTF; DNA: TGCGCCAGCAGCCAAGGTGTCAGACCAAACTATGGCTACACCTTC
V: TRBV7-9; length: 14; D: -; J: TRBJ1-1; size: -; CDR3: CASSLFSGETEAFF; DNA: TGTGCCAGCAGCTTATTTTCAGGGGAAACTGAAGCTTTCTTT
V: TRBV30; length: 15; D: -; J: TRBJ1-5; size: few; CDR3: CAWSRGADSNQPQHF; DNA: TGTGCCTGGAGTCGGGGAGCCGATAGCAATCAGCCCCAGCATTTT
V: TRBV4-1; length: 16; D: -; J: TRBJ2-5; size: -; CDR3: CASSQDVPLMISTQYF; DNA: TGCGCCAGCAGCCAAGATGTACCCCTCATGATTTCGACCCAGTACTTC
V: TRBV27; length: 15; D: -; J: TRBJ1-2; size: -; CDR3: CASSLSRGEGDGYTF; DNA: TGTGCCAGCAGTTTATCAAGGGGCGAAGGGGATGGCTACACCTTC
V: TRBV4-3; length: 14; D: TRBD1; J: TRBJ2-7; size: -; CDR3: CASSQGTGNYEQYF; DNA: TGCGCCAGCAGCCAAGGGACAGGGAACTACGAGCAGTACTTC
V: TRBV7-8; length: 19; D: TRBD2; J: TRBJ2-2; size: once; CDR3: CASSSRTGSRLAGEGELFF; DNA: TGTGCCAGCAGCTCGCGGACAGGCTCCAGACTAGCGGGGGAGGGGGAGCTGTTTTTT
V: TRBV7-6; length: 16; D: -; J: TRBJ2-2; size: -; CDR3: CASSLVVGPLAGELFF; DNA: TGTGCCAGCAGCTTAGTGGTGGGACCTTTAGCAGGGGAGCTGTTTTTT
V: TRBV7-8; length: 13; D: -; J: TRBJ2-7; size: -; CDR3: CASSLAGIYEQYF; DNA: TGTGCCAGCAGCTTAGCAGGCATCTACGAGCAGTACTTC
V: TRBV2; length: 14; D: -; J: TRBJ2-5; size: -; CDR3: CASSDQLGPGTQYF; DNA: TGTGCCAGCAGTGATCAACTAGGACCTGGGACCCAGTACTTC
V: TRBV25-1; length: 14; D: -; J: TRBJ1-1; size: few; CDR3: CASRASDGNTEAFF; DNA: TGTGCCAGCAGGGCCTCGGACGGTAACACTGAAGCTTTCTTT
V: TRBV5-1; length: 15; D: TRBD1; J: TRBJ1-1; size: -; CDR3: CASSLGTGAVTEAFF; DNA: TGCGCCAGCAGCTTGGGGACAGGGGCAGTCACTGAAGCTTTCTTT
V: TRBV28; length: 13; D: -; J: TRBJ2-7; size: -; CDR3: CASSPIFAYEQYF; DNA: TGTGCCAGCAGCCCCATTTTCGCCTACGAGCAGTACTTC
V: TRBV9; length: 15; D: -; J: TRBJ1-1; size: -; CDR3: CASSAVGRGSTEAFF; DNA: TGTGCCAGCAGCGCTGTGGGGAGGGGAAGCACTGAAGCTTTCTTT
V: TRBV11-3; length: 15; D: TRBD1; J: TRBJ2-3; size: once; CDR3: CASSTTGAAPDTQYF; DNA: TGTGCCAGCAGCACAACAGGGGCCGCCCCTGATACGCAGTATTTT
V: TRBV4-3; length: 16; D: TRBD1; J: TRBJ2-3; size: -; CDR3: CASSLGGQGRTDTQYF; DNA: TGCGCCAGCAGCCTGGGGGGACAGGGCCGCACAGATACGCAGTATTTT
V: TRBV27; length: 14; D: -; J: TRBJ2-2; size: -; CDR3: CASSLGSGAGELFF; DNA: TGTGCCAGCAGTCTCGGCTCAGGAGCGGGGGAGCTGTTTTTT
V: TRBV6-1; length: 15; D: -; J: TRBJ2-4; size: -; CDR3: CASSENIVAKNIQYF; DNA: TGTGCCAGCAGTGAGAACATCGTAGCCAAAAACATTCAGTACTTC
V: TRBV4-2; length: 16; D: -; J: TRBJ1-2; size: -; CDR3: CASSQEVTVTNYGYTF; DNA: TGTGCCAGCAGCCAAGAAGTAACAGTTACTAACTATGGCTACACCTTC